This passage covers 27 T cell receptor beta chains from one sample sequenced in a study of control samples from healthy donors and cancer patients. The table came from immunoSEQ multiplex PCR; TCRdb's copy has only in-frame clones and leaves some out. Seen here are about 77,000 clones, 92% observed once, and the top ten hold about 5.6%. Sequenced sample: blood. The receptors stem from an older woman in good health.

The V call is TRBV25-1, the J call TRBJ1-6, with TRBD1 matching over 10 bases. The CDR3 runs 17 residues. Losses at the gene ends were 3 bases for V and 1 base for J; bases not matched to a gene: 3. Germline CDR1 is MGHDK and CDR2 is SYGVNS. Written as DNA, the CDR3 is TGTGCCAGCAGTGACCCGGGACAGGGGTCCTATAATTCACCCCTCCACTTT. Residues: CASSDPGQGSYNSPLHF.

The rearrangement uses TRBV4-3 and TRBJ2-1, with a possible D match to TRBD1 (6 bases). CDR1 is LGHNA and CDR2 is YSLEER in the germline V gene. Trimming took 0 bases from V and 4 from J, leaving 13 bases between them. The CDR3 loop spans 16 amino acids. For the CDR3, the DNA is TGCGCCAGCAGCCAAGATCTTGGGGGCCGTTACAATGAGCAGTTCTTC. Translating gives CASSQDLGGRYNEQFF.

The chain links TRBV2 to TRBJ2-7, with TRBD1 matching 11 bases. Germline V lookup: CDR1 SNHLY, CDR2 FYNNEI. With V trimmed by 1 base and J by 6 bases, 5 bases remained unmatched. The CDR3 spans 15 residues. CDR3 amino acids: CASSEGTGGRGEQYF. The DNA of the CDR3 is TGTGCCAGCAGTGAAGGGACAGGGGGCAGGGGCGAGCAGTACTTC.

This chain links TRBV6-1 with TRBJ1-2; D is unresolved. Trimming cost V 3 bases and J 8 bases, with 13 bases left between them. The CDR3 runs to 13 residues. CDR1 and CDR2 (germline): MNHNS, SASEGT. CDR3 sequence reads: CASSETGRGGYTF. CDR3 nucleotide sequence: TGTGCCAGCAGTGAGACCGGGCGCGGCGGCTACACCTTC.

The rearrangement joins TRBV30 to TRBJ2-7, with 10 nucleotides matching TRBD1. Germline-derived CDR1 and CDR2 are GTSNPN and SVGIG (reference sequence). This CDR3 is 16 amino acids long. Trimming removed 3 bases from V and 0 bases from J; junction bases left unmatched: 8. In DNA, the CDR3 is TGTGCCTGGAGGCAAATAGGGGACAGGGGCTCCTACGAGCAGTACTTC. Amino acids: CAWRQIGDRGSYEQYF.

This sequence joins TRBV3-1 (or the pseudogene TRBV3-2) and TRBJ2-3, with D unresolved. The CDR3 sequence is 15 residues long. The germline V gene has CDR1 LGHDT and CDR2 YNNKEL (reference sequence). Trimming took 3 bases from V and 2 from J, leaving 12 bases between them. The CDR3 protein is CASSHGNKYTDTQYF. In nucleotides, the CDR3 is TGTGCCAGCAGCCACGGTAATAAATACACAGATACGCAGTATTTT.

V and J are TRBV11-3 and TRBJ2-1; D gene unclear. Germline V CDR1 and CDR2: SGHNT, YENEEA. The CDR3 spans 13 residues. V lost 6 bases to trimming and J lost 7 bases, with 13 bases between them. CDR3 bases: TGTGCCAGCAGTACCTTGGGGAATAATGAGCAGTTCTTC. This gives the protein CASSTLGNNEQFF.

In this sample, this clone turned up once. The DNA of the CDR3 is TGTGCCAGCTCCCGGGGGCTGCTCGGGGGAGAACTGTTTTTT. This encodes CASSRGLLGGELFF. The V and J genes are TRBV11-2 and TRBJ1-4, with TRBD1 as a possible D gene (6 bases). Trimming pared 8 bases from V and 12 bases from J, leaving 22 bases between. Germline CDR1 SGHAT, CDR2 FQNNGV. The CDR3 sequence is 14 residues long.

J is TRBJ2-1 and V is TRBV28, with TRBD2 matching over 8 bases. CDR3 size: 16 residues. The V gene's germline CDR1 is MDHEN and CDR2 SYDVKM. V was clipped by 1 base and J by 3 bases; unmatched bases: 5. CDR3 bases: TGTGCCAGCAGTTTATCGGCTAGCGGGTTCTACAATGAGCAGTTCTTC. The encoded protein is CASSLSASGFYNEQFF.

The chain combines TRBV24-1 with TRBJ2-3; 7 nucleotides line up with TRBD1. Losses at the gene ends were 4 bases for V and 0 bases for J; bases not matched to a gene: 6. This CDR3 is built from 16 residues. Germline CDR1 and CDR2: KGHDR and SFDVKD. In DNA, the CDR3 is TGTGCCACCAGTGACCCCGGGACAGATAGCACAGATACGCAGTATTTT. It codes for CATSDPGTDSTDTQYF.

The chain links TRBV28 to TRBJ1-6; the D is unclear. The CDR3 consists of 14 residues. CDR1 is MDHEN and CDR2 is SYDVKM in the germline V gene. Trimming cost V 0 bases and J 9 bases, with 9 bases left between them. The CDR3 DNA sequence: TGTGCCAGCAGTTTATGGCGGGGTAGTTCACCCCTCCACTTT. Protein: CASSLWRGSSPLHF. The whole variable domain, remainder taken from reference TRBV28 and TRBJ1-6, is DVKVTQSSRYLVKRTGEKVFLECVQDMDHENMFWYRQDPGLGLRLIYFSYDVKMKEKGDIPEGYSVSREKKERFSLILESASTNQTSMYLCASSLWRGSSPLHFGNGTRLTVT.

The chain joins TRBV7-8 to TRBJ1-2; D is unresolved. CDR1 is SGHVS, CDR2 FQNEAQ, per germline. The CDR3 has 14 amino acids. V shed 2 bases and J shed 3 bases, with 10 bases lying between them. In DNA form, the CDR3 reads TGTGCCAGCAGCTTACCTGGACGGGACTATGGCTACACCTTC. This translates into CASSLPGRDYGYTF. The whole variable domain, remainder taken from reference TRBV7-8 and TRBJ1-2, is GAGVSQSPRYKVAKRGQDVALRCDPISGHVSLFWYQQALGQGPEFLTYFQNEAQLDKSGLPSDRFFAERPEGSVSTLKIQRTQQEDSAVYLCASSLPGRDYGYTFGSGTRLTVV.

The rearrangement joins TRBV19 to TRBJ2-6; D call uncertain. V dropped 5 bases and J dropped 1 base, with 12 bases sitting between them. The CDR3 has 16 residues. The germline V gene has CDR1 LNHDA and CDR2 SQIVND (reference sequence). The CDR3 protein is CASSPSGVSGANVLTF. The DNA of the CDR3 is TGTGCCAGTAGTCCCAGTGGGGTATCTGGGGCCAACGTCCTGACTTTC.

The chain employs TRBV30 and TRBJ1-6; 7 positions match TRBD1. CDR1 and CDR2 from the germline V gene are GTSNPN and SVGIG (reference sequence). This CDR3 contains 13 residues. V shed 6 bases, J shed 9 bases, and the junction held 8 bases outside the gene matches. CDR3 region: CACRGGSTSPLHF. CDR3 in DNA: TGTGCCTGTAGAGGGGGCAGCACTTCACCCCTCCACTTT.

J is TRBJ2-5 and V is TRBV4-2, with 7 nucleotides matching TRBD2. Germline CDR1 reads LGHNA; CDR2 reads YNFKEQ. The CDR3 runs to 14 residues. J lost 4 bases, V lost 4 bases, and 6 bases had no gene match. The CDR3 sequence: CASSPGRGSETQYF. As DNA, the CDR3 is TGTGCCAGCAGCCCGGGGAGGGGTTCAGAGACCCAGTACTTC.

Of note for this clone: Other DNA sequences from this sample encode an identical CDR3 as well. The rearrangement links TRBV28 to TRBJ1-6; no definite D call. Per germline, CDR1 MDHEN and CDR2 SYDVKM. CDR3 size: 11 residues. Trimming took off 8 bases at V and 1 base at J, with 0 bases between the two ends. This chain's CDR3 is CASSYNSPLHF. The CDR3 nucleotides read TGTGCCAGCTCCTATAATTCACCCCTCCACTTT.

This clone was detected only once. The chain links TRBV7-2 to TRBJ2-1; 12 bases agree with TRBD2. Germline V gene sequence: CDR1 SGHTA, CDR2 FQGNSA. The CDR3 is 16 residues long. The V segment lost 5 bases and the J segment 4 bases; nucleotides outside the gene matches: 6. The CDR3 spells CASSMGTSGLYNEQFF. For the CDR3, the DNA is TGTGCCAGCAGCATGGGGACTAGCGGGCTTTACAATGAGCAGTTCTTC.

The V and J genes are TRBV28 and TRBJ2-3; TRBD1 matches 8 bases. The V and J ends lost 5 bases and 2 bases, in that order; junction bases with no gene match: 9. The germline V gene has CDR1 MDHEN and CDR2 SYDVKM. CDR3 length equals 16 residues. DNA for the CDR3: TGTGCCAGCAGTACCCCGGACAGGGTAGTCACAGATACGCAGTATTTT. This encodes CASSTPDRVVTDTQYF.

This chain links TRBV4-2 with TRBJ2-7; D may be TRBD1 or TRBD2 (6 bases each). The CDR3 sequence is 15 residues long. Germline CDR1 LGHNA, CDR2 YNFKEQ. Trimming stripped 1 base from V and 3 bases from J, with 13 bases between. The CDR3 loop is CASSQGAGGGYEQYF. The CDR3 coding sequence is TGTGCCAGCAGCCAAGGGGCCGGGGGCGGCTACGAGCAGTACTTC.

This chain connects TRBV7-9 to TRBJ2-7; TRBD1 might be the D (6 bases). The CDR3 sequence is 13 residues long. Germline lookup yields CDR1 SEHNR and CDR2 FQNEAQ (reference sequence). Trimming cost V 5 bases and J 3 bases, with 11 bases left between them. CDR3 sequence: CASSETGYYEQYF. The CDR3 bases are TGTGCCAGCAGCGAGACAGGTTACTACGAGCAGTACTTC. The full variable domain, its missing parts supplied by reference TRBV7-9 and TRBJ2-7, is DTGVSQNPRHKITKRGQNVTFRCDPISEHNRLYWYRQTLGQGPEFLTYFQNEAQLEKSRLLSDRFSAERPKGSFSTLEIQRTEQGDSAMYLCASSETGYYEQYFGPGTRLTVT.

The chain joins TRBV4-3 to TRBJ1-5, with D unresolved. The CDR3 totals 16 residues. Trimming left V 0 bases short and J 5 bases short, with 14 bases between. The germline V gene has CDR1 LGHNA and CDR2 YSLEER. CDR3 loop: CASSQETTGRYQPQHF. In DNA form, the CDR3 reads TGCGCCAGCAGCCAAGAGACGACGGGCAGATATCAGCCCCAGCATTTT.

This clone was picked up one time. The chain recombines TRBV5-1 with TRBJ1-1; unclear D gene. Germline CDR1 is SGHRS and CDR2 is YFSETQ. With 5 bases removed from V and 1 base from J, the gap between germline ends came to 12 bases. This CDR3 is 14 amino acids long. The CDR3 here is CASSRIPGNTEAFF. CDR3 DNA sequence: TGCGCCAGCAGTCGGATACCTGGGAACACTGAAGCTTTCTTT. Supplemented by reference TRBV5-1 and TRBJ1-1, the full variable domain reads KAGVTQTPRYLIKTRGQQVTLSCSPISGHRSVSWYQQTPGQGLQFLFEYFSETQRNKGNFPGRFSGRQFSNSRSEMNVSTLELGDSALYLCASSRIPGNTEAFFGQGTRLTVV.

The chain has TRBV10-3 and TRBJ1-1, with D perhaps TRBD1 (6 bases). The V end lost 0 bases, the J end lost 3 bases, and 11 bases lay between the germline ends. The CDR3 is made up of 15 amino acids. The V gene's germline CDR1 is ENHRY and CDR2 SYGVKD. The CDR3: CAISESSRGDTEAFF. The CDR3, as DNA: TGTGCCATCAGTGAGTCGTCCAGGGGAGACACTGAAGCTTTCTTT.

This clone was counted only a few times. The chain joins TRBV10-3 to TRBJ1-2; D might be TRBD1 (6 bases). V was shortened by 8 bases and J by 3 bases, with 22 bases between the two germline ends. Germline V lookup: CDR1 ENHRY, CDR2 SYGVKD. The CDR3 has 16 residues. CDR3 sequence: CAIEREEGGWHYGYTF. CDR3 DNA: TGTGCCATCGAGCGGGAGGAGGGGGGTTGGCACTATGGCTACACCTTC.

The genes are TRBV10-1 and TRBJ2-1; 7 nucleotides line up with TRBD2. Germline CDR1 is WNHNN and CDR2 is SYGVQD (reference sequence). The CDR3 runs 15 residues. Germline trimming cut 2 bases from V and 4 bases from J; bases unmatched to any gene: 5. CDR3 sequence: CASSESLAAYNEQFF. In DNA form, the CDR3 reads TGCGCCAGCAGTGAGAGCCTAGCGGCGTACAATGAGCAGTTCTTC.

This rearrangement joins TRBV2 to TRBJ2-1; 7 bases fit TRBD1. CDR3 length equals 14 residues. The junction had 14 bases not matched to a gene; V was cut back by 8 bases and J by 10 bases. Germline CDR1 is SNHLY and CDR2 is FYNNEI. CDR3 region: CASGTASRSPEQFF. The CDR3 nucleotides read TGTGCCAGCGGGACAGCCTCAAGGAGCCCGGAGCAGTTCTTC.

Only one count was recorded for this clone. The CDR3 DNA sequence: TGTGCCAGCTCACCGCCTGGTACCTCTGGGGCCAACGTCCTGACTTTC. Its protein is CASSPPGTSGANVLTF. The chain links TRBV18 to TRBJ2-6; D is unresolved. The CDR3 has 16 residues. Germline CDR1 and CDR2: KGHSH and LQKENI. With 3 bases removed from V and 0 bases from J, the gap between germline ends came to 9 bases.